The rows below give T cell receptor beta chains drawn from one sample of a study of preoperative IRX-2 immunotherapy in early breast cancer. Here immunoSEQ multiplex PCR was the method, and the copy in TCRdb shows in-frame clones only, minus some. The repertoire holds about 23,000 clones, with 80% to 90% as singletons. The input for sequencing was tumor tissue, taken after IRX-2 immunotherapy. The receptors were gathered from a human donor with breast cancer. The CDR3 runs from the conserved cysteine through the conserved F or W. Fields, in order: D gene, V gene, J gene, clone size, CDR3 protein, CDR3 DNA. A D gene is named only where the DNA matches it firmly. Clone size appears in some rows only: once, few, many, or a class for an expanded clone.

-	TRBV5-6	TRBJ1-2	-	CASSLGTGVRYGYTF	TGTGCCAGCAGCTTGGGGACCGGAGTCCGCTATGGCTACACCTTC
TRBD2	TRBV6-5	TRBJ2-1	few	CASSLPNSGGYNEQFF	TGTGCCAGCAGTTTACCTAATAGCGGGGGGTACAATGAGCAGTTCTTC
TRBD1	TRBV5-1	TRBJ1-2	-	CASSRDSSPSNYGYTF	TGCGCCAGCAGCCGGGACAGCTCCCCGTCTAACTATGGCTACACCTTC
-	TRBV2	TRBJ2-1	-	CASTRTGNEQFF	TGTGCCAGCACTCGGACTGGAAATGAGCAGTTCTTC
TRBD1	TRBV18	TRBJ2-7	once	CASSPGTAPEQYF	TGTGCCAGCTCACCAGGGACAGCTCCCGAGCAGTACTTC
TRBD1	TRBV27	TRBJ1-2	-	CASSLGTEHGYTF	TGTGCCAGCAGTTTGGGGACAGAGCATGGCTACACCTTC
-	TRBV5-1	TRBJ2-5	-	CASSLGQQQETQYF	TGCGCCAGCAGCTTGGGACAACAACAAGAGACCCAGTACTTC
-	TRBV6-6	TRBJ1-6	-	CASTNGAGVTLHF	TGTGCCAGCACCAACGGGGCTGGAGTAACCCTCCACTTT
-	TRBV10-1	TRBJ2-3	-	CASSEAGDTQYF	TGCGCCAGCAGTGAAGCGGGAGATACGCAGTATTTT
TRBD2	TRBV19	TRBJ2-5	-	CASSMSRTIGRETQYF	TGTGCCAGTAGTATGAGCCGCACTATCGGGAGGGAGACCCAGTACTTC
-	TRBV7-9	TRBJ2-7	-	CASSLTSGTVPYEQYF	TGTGCCAGCAGCTTAACTTCCGGGACGGTCCCCTACGAGCAGTACTTC
TRBD2	TRBV27	TRBJ2-3	-	CASSLASGNTDTQYF	TGTGCCAGCAGTTTGGCTAGCGGGAACACAGATACGCAGTATTTT
-	TRBV15	TRBJ2-6	-	CATSLLGTYGANVLTF	TGTGCCACCAGCCTGCTAGGGACCTACGGGGCCAACGTCCTGACTTTC
-	TRBV6-4	TRBJ1-1	-	CASSAGGYTEAFF	TGTGCCAGCAGCGCCGGGGGTTACACTGAAGCTTTCTTT
TRBD1	TRBV5-6	TRBJ1-3	-	CASSRGTAGNTIYF	TGTGCCAGCAGCAGAGGGACAGCTGGAAACACCATATATTTT
TRBD2	TRBV5-4	TRBJ2-3	-	CASRFSRRGGGAQYF	TGTGCCAGCAGGTTCAGTCGCCGGGGCGGGGGGGCGCAGTATTTT